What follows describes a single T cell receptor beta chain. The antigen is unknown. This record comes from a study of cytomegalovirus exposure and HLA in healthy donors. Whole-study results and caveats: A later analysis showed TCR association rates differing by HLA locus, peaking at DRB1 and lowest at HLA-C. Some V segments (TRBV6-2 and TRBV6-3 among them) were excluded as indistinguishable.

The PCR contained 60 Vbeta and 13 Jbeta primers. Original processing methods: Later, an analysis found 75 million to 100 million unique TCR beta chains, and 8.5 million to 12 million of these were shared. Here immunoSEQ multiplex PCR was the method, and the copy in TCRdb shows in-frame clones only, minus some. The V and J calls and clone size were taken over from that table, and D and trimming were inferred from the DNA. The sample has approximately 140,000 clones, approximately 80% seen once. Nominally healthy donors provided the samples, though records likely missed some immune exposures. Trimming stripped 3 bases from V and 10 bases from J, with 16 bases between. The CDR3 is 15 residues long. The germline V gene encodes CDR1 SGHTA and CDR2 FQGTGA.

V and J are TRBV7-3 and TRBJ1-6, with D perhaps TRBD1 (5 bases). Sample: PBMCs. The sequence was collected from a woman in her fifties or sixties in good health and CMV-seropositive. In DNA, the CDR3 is TGTGCCAGCAGCTTTCGTAGAGGGAGGGACTCACCCCTCCACTTT. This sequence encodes CASSFRRGRDSPLHF.